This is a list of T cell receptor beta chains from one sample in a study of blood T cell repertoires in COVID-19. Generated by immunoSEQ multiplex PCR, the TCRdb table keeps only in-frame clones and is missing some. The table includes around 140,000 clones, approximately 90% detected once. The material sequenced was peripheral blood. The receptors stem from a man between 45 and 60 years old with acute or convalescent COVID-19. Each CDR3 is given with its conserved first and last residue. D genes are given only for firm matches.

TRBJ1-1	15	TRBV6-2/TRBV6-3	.	CASSSLGGATVEAFF	TGTGCCAGCAGTTCATTAGGGGGGGCAACGGTGGAAGCTTTCTTT
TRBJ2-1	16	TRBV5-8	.	CASSLGGGHTYNEQFF	TGTGCCAGCAGCTTGGGCGGGGGCCACACCTACAATGAGCAGTTCTTC
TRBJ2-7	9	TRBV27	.	CATPEEQYF	TGTGCCACCCCAGAAGAGCAGTACTTC
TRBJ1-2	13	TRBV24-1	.	CATSEGADYGYTF	TGTGCCACCAGTGAAGGGGCCGACTATGGCTACACCTTC
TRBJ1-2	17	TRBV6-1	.	CASSEALYRKVYYGYTF	TGTGCCAGCAGTGAAGCGCTTTACAGGAAAGTTTATTATGGCTACACCTTC
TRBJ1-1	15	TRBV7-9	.	CASSLSPDRNTEAFF	TGTGCCAGCAGCTTATCCCCGGACAGGAACACTGAAGCTTTCTTT
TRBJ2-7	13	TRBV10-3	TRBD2	CAGRTSGSDEQYF	TGTGCCGGTAGGACTAGCGGGAGTGACGAGCAGTACTTC
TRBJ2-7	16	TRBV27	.	CASSSPDYSRPYEQYF	TGTGCCAGCAGTTCTCCGGACTATTCCCGACCCTACGAGCAGTACTTC
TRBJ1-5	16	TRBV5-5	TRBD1	CASSLLGQGLWQPQHF	TGTGCCAGCAGCTTGCTTGGACAGGGGCTTTGGCAGCCCCAGCATTTT
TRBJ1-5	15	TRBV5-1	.	CASSLLGGPNQPQHF	TGCGCCAGCAGCTTGTTGGGGGGGCCCAATCAGCCCCAGCATTTT
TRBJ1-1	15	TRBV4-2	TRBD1	CASSQLSQGGTEAFF	TGTGCCAGCAGCCAATTAAGTCAGGGGGGAACTGAAGCTTTCTTT
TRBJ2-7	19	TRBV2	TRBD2	CASRGAGRLAGGLPYEQYF	TGTGCCAGCAGAGGAGCAGGCCGACTAGCGGGAGGACTTCCCTACGAGCAGTACTTC
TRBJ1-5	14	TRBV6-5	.	CASSYSRGNQPQHF	TGTGCCAGCAGTTACTCAAGAGGCAATCAGCCCCAGCATTTT
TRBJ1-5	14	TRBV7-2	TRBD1	CASSSGTGNQPQHF	TGTGCCAGCAGCTCCGGGACAGGAAATCAGCCCCAGCATTTT
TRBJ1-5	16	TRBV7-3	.	CASSLPPEGDNQPQHF	TGTGCCAGCAGCTTACCCCCGGAGGGCGACAATCAGCCCCAGCATTTT
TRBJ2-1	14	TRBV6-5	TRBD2	CASITGTSEKEQFF	TGTGCCAGCATTACCGGGACTAGCGAGAAAGAGCAGTTCTTC
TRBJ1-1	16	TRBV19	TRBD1	CASSTDRAPLNTEAFF	TGTGCCAGTAGTACGGACAGGGCCCCCTTGAACACTGAAGCTTTCTTT